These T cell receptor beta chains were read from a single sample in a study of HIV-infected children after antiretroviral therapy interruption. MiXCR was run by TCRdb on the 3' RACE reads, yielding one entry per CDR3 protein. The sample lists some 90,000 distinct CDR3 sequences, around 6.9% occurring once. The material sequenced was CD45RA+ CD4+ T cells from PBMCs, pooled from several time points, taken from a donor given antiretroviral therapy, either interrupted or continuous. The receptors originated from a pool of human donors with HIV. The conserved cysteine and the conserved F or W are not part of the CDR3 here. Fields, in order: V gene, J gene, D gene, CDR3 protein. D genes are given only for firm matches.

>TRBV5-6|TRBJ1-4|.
ASSPLGGATNEKLF
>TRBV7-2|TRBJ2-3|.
ASSSRGGATNTQY
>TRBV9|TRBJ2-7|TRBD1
ASSGRQGAYEQY
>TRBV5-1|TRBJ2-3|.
ASSFNIVTDTQY
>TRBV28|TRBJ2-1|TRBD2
ASSSPAGTTYNEQF
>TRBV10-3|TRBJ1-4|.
AIRGDWGEKLF
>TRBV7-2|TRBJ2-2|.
ASSLAGRELF
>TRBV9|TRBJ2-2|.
ASSVDRDTGELF
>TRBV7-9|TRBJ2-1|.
ASSPYSNEQF
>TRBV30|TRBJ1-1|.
AWRFGSTEAF
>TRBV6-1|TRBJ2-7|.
ASNSRVLLYEQY
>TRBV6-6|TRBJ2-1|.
ASNHGGYNEQF
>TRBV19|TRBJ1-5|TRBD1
ASSRRQGAVNQPQH
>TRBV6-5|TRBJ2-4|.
ASRARDTLY
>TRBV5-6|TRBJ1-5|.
ASSLTGRVLGQPQH
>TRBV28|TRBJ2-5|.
ASSSQGKETQY
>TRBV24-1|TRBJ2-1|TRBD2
ATSAPGGNEQF
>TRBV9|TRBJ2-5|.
ASSPGGAGGTQY
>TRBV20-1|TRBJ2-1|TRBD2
SATGGYNEQF
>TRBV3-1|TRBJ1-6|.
ASSQVPGGESPLH
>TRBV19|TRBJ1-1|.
ASSMGGHLNTEAF
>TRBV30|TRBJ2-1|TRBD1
AWSRGDRGHNEQF
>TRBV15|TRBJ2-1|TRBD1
ASSRNRGDAEQF
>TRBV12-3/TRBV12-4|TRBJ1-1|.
ASSLPGAREAF
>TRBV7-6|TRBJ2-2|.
ASSLEAGATGELF
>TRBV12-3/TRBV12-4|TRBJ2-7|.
ASTPRTGGIHEQY
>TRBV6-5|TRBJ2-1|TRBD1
ASNPRQGAVNEQF
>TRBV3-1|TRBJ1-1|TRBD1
ASSHYTGTGEAF
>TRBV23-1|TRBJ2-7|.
ASRMSQTRPIPGTYEQY
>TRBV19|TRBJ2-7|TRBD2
ASSSGRSYEQY
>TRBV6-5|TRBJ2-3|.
ASCPQRRSTDTQY
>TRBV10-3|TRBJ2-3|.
AAGGVDTQY
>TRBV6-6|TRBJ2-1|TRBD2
ASSYQTGTSGNEQF
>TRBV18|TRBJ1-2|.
ASSRGSSYGYT
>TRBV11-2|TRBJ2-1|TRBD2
ASSLRLAVSYNEQF
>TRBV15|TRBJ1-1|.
ATSRGTQGGNTEAF
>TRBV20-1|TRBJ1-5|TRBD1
SANRGPGDQPQH
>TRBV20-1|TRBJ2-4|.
SASGALTVTDIQY
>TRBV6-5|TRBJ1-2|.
ASSYSLGGAYGYT
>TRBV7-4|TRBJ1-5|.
ASSFRQGHQPQH
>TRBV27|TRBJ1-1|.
ASSPPGRSMNTEAF
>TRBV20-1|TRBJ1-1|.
SAREPQTGGTEAF
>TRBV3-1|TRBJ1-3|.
ASSQIRSRNTIY
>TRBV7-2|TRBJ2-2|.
ASSLVVGTGELF
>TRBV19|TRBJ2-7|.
ASSSRGEYEQY
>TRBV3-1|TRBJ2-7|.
ASSFTGTPYEQY
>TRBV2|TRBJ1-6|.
ASSERWGTSPLH
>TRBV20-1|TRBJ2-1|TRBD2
SASERGESSYNEQF
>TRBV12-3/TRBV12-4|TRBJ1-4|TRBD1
ASSPRDRVSDRNEKLF
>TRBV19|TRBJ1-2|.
ASSIAQGYGYT
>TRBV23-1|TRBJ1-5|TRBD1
ASSQSYGQGNQPQH
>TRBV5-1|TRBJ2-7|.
ASSLTNYYEQY
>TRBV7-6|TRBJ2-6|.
ASSLGPTGANVLT
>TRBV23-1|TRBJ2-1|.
ASSLTLGDNYAEQF
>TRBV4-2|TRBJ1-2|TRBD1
ASSQLGQGVGGYT